Reported below is one T cell receptor (beta chain). This clone has just a few counts. This clone's antigen is unknown. Base qualities are not provided; no much larger clone lies one nucleotide away. The sample is drawn from a study of blood T cell repertoires in COVID-19 (dated by TCRdb to 2020 to 2021). A note on the overall study: The collaborator samples originated in the United States, Italy and Spain and spanned the acute and convalescent phases of COVID-19. A freely available public database, intended as a resource for researchers studying the immune response to SARS-CoV-2, is where the repertoires were released. Where HLA class I and class II types were available, the types were taken from metadata supplied by the sample provider, not from assay-based typing. Nearly every sample came with metadata listing a de-identified subject ID, COVID-19 status, age in years and sex. The samples were drawn from two sources: the first 160 participants of the ongoing ImmuneRACE study, and 1,000 to 1,500 subjects contributed by 6 global collaborators. The dataset comprised deeply sampled blood TCRbeta repertoires from subjects exposed to, actively infected with, or recovered from COVID-19. The material from the prospective study consisted of cDNA or gDNA derived from T cells, B-cell-depleted T cells, or PBMCs. What the work shows at the level of the full study, not this receptor alone: How much clinical and demographic metadata was included differed by source and by participant, and the metadata was provided uncurated.

Collaborating institutions collected whole blood in K2EDTA tubes following their own protocols. For TCRbeta analysis, collaborators shipped samples as frozen whole blood, isolated PBMCs, or DNA extracted from either of those sample types. The CDR3 holds 16 amino acids from the cysteine to the phenylalanine. Solely the CDR3 DNA is kept, with 48 bases framed from the first base. V trim: 5 bases; J trim: 3 bases; unmatched bases: 10. CDR1 and CDR2 are drawn from the germline V gene (reference sequence): SEHNR, FQNEAQ. The immunoSEQ Assay, a bias-controlled multiplex PCR, was used to amplify TCRbeta CDR3 regions from genomic DNA. As for the original processing: The number of nucleated cells in each sample was estimated by amplification of reference gene primers within the assay. To quantify the absolute abundance of each unique TCRbeta CDR3 rearrangement, sequence reads were collapsed and filtered. For each sample, productive Simpson clonality was calculated by taking the square root of Simpson's diversity index across productive rearrangements. The immuneACCESS repertoire file appears here via TCRdb, limited to in-frame rearrangements. These files lack a portion of the clones; in checked studies, under half of the deficit traces to unresolved V genes, and the cause of the others is not known. Clone size and the V and J calls come from that table; the DNA yielded D and trimming. This sample comprises under 250,000 clones, around 80% of them detected only once. The ten largest clonotypes hold approximately 6.6% of the sample.

The sequencing sample was made of peripheral blood. This receptor was obtained from a woman between 65 and 79 years old with acute or convalescent COVID-19. This receptor chain uses TRBV7-9 and TRBJ2-7, with 10 middle bases fitting TRBD1. The CDR3 corresponds to CASSPTPGQGNYEQYF. The DNA is TGTGCCAGCAGCCCAACTCCGGGACAGGGGAACTACGAGCAGTACTTC.